This T cell receptor (beta chain) derives from a study of blood T cells in healthy people across ages. Study background: Template switching recovered approximately one barcoded beta molecule for every two T cells.

Using a J-beta primer mix together with a sample-barcoded 5' primer, a second PCR was run for 7 to 11 cycles. Each cDNA was tagged by a template-switch adaptor containing 12 random nucleotides. There were at least 3 million CDR3-containing paired-end reads obtained from each sample. In TCRdb, the 5' RACE reads were re-called with MiXCR into one record per CDR3 protein. Of 850,000 to 1,100,000 distinct CDR3 sequences in the sample, roughly two fifths are singletons; the top ten hold approximately 14%. Donation came from healthy Caucasian individuals in Russia who were aged roughly 6 to 95. V was clipped by 11 bases and J by 4 bases, with 12 bases between them. CDR3 length: 12 residues. Germline CDR1 reads SEHNR; CDR2 reads FQNEAQ (reference sequence).

The TCR was taken from a man in his late teens or twenties in good health. Sequencing input: blood. The rearrangement uses TRBV7-9 and TRBJ2-4; no clear D. DNA for the CDR3: TGTGCCGGCCAGTCATTAAAAAACATTCAGTACTTC. Translation: CAGQSLKNIQYF.